Included here is one TCR beta chain sequence, with context. The ends were cut back, 3 bases at V and 2 bases at J, with 13 bases in the middle. Germline CDR1 SQVTM, CDR2 ANQGSEA. The CDR3 is made up of 14 amino acids. Patients in Seattle were enrolled during active infection, then followed longitudinally. The protocol was immunoSEQ multiplex PCR, while the TCRdb copy is restricted to in-frame clones and leaves out a portion. This sample has about 170,000 clones; 86% occur once, and the top ten carry roughly 9.8%. This specimen comes from a study of blood T cell repertoires in COVID-19. Study details: Some COVID-19 samples were acute and others convalescent; all came from the United States, Italy and Spain. Sources were T cells, B-cell-depleted T cells, or PBMCs; the material itself was cDNA or gDNA.

The TCR sequence derives from a woman aged 60-70 years with COVID-19, enrolled during active disease. The specimen was peripheral blood. This chain uses TRBV29-1 with TRBJ1-2; D perhaps matches TRBD1 (6 bases). The CDR3: CSVDTGQGNYGYTF. CDR3 sequence (DNA): TGCAGCGTTGATACCGGGCAGGGGAACTATGGCTACACCTTC.